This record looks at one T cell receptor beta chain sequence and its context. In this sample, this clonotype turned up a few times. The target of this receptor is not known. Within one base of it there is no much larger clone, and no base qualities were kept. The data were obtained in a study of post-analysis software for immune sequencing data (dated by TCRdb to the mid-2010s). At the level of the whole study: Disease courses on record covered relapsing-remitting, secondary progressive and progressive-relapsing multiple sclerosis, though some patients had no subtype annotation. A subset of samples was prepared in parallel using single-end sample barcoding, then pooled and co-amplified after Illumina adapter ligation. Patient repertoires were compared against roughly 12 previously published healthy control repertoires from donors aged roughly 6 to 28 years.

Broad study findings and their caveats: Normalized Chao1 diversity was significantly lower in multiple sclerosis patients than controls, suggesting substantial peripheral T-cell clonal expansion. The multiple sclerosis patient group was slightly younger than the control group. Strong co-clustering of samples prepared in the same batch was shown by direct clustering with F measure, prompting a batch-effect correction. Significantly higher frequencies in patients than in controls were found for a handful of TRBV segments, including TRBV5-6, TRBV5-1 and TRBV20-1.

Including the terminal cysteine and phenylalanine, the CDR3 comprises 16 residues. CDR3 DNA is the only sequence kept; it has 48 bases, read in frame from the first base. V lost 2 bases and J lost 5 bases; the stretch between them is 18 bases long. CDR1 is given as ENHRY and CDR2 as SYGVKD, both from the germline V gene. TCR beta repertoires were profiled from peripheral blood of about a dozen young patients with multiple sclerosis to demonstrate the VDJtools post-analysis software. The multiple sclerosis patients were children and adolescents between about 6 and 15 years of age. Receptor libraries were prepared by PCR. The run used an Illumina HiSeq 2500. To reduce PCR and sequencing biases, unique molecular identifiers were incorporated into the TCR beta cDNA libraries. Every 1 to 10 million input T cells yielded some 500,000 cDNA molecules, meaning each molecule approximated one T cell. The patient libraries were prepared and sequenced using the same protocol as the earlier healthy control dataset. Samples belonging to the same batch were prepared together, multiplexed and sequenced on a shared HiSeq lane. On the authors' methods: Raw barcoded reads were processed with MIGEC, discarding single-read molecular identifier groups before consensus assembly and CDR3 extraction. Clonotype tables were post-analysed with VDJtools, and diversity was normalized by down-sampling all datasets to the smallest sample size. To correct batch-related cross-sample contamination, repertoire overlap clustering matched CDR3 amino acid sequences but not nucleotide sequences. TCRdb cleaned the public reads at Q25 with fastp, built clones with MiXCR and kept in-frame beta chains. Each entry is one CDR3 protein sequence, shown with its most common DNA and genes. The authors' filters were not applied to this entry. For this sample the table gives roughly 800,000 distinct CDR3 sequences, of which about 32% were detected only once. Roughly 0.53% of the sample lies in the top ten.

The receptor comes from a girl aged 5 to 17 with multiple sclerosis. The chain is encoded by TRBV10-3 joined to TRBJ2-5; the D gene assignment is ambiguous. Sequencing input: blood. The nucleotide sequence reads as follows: TGTGCCATCAGTGAGGGACCGGTTTCAAGCTGGGAGACCCAGTACTTC. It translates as CAISEGPVSSWETQYF.